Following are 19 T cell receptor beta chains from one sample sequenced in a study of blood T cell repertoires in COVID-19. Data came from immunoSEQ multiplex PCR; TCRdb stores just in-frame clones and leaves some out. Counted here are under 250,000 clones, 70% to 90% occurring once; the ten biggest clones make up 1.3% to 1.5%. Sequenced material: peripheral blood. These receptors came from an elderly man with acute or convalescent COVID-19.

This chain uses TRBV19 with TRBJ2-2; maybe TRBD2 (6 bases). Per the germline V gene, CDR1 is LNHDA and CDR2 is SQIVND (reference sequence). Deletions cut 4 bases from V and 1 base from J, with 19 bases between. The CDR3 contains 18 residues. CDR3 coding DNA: TGTGCCAGTAGTAAACGGGGGTTGGGAGTTGGGAACACCGGGGAGCTGTTTTTT. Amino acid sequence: CASSKRGLGVGNTGELFF. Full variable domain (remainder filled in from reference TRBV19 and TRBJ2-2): DGGITQSPKYLFRKEGQNVTLSCEQNLNHDAMYWYRQDPGQGLRLIYYSQIVNDFQKGDIAEGYSVSREKKESFPLTVTSAQKNPTAFYLCASSKRGLGVGNTGELFFGEGSRLTVL.

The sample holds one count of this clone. The DNA for the CDR3 is TGTGCCAGCAGTTCCCCTGGCAGGGCCGAGCAGTACTTC. Its protein product is CASSSPGRAEQYF. V is TRBV28 and J is TRBJ2-7; tentative D call: TRBD1 (5 bases). CDR1 and CDR2 from the germline V gene are MDHEN and SYDVKM. The CDR3 consists of 13 residues. The V end was cut by 4 bases, the J end by 6 bases, with 13 bases between. Combining the CDR3 with reference TRBV28 and TRBJ2-7 gives the whole variable domain DVKVTQSSRYLVKRTGEKVFLECVQDMDHENMFWYRQDPGLGLRLIYFSYDVKMKEKGDIPEGYSVSREKKERFSLILESASTNQTSMYLCASSSPGRAEQYFGPGTRLTVT.

CDR3 loop: CASSFSGQGSPGELFF. CDR3 DNA sequence: TGCGCCAGCAGCTTCTCCGGACAGGGATCCCCCGGGGAGCTGTTTTTT. The chain recombines TRBV5-1 with TRBJ2-2; TRBD1 matches at 8 bases. The CDR3 is 16 amino acids. After removal of 2 bases from V and 6 bases from J, the junction contained 9 bases not matched to a gene. From germline, CDR1 is SGHRS and CDR2 YFSETQ.

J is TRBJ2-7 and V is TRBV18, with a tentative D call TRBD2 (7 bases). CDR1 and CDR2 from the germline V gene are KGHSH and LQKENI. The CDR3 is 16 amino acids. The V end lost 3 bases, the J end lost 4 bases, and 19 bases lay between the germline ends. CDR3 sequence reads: CASSPRGGLTDYEQYF. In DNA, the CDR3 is TGTGCCAGCTCACCGCGCGGGGGCCTTACGGATTACGAGCAGTACTTC.

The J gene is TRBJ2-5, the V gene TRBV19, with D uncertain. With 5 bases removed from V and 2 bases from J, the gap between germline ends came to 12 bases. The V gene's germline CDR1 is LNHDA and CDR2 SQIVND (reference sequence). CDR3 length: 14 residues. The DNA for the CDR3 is TGTGCCAGTAGTGTTGCTGTACAGCAAGAGACCCAGTACTTC. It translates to CASSVAVQQETQYF.

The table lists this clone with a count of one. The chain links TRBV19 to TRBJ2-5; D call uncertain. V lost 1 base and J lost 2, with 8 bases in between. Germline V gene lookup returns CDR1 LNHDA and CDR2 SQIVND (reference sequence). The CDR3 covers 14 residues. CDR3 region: CASSIGTVQETQYF. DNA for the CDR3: TGTGCCAGTAGTATAGGAACAGTACAAGAGACCCAGTACTTC.

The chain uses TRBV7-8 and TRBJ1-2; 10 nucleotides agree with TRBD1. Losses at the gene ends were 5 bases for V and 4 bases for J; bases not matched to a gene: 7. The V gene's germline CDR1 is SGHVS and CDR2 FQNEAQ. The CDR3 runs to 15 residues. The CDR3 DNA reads TGTGCCAGCAGCCCCGGGGGACAGGGGAGCTATGGCTACACCTTC. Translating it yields CASSPGGQGSYGYTF.

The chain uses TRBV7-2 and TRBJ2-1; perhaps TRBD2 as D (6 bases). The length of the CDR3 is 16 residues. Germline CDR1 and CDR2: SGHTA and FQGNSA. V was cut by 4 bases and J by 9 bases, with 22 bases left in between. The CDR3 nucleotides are TGTGCCAGCAGCTCTCCCCGGGCCGGGGGATATGGTGAGCAGTTCTTC. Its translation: CASSSPRAGGYGEQFF.

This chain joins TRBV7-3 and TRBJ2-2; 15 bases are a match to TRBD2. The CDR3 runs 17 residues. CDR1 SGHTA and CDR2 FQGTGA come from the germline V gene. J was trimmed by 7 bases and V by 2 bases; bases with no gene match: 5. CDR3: CASSLVPGLAGGGELFF. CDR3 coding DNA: TGTGCCAGCAGCTTAGTCCCGGGACTAGCGGGAGGCGGGGAGCTGTTTTTT.

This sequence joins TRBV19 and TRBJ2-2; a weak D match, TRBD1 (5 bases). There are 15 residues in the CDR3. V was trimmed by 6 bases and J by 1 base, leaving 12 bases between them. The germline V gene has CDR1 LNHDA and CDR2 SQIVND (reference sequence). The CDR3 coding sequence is TGTGCCAGTAGAACCCAGGGCCTGAACACCGGGGAGCTGTTTTTT. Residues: CASRTQGLNTGELFF.

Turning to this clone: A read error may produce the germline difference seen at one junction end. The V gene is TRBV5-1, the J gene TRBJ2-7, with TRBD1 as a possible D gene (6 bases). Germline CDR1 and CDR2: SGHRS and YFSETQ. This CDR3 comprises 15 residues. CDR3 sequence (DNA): TGCGCCAGCAGTTTGGGACCGGGACATTCCTACGAGCAGTACTTC. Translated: CASSLGPGHSYEQYF. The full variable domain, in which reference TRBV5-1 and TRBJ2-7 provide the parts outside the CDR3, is KAGVTQTPRYLIKTRGQQVTLSCSPISGHRSVSWYQQTPGQGLQFLFEYFSETQRNKGNFPGRFSGRQFSNSRSEMNVSTLELGDSALYLCASSLGPGHSYEQYFGPGTRLTVT.

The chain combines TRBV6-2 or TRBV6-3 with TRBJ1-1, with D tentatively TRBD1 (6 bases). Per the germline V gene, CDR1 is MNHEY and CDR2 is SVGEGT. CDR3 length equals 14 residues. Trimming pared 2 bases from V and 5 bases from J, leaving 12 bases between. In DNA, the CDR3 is TGTGCCAGCAGTTACCAGGGGTTTGGGACTGAAGCTTTCTTT. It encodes CASSYQGFGTEAFF.

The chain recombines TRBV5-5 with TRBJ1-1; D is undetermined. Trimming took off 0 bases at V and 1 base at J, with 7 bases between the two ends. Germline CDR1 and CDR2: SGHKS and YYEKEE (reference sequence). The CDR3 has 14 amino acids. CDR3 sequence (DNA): TGTGCCAGCAGCTTGGGACATCCGAACACTGAAGCTTTCTTT. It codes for CASSLGHPNTEAFF.

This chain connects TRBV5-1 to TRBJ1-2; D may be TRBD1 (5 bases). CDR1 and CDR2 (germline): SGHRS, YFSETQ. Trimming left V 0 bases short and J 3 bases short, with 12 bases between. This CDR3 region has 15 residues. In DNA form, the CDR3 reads TGCGCCAGCAGCTTGGAAGTGGCGGGGGACTATGGCTACACCTTC. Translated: CASSLEVAGDYGYTF.

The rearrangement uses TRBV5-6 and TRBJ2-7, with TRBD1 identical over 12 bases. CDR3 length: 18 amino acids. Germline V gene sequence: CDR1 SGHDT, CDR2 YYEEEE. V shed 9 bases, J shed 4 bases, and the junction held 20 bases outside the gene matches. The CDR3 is CATKHSGQGAGGGYEQYF. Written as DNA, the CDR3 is TGTGCCACCAAACATTCGGGACAGGGGGCCGGGGGAGGATACGAGCAGTACTTC.

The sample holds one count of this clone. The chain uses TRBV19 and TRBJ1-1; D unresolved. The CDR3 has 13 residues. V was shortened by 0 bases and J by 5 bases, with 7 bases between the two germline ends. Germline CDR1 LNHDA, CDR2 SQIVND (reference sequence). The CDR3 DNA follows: TGTGCCAGTAGTATAGACAGATCTACTGAAGCTTTCTTT. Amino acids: CASSIDRSTEAFF.

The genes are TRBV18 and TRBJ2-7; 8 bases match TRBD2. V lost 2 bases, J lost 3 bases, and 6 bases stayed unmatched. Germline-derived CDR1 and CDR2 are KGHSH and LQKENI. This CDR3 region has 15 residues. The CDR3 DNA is TGTGCCAGCTCACCATTCGGGGGGGTGGGCTACGAGCAGTACTTC. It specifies CASSPFGGVGYEQYF.

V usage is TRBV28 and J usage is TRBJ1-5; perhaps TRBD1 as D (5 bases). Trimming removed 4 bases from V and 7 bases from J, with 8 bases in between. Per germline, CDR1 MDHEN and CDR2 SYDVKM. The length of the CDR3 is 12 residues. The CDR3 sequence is CASSSTVQPQHF. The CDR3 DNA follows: TGTGCCAGCAGTTCGACAGTCCAGCCCCAGCATTTT.

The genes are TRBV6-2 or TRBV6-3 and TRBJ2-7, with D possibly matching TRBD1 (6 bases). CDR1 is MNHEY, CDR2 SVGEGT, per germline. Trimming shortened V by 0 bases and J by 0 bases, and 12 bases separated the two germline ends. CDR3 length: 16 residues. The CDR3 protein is CASSYSGDRPSYEQYF. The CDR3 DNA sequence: TGTGCCAGCAGTTACTCAGGTGACAGGCCCTCCTACGAGCAGTACTTC.